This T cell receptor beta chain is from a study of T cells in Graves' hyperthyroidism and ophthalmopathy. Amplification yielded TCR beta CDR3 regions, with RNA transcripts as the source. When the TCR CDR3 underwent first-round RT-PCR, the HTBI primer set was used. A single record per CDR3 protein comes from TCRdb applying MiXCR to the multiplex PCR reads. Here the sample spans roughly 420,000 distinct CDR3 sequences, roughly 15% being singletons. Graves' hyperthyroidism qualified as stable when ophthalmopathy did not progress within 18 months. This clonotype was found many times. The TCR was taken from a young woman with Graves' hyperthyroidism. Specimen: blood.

The CDR3 reads CASSLSGRGVDTQYF. CDR3 bases: TGTGCCAGTTCCCTTAGCGGGAGGGGAGTAGATACGCAGTATTTT. This rearrangement joins TRBV6-1 to TRBJ2-3, with 11 bases matching TRBD2. Losses at the gene ends were 9 bases for V and 5 bases for J; bases not matched to a gene: 10. The CDR3 has 15 amino acids. Germline lookup yields CDR1 MNHNS and CDR2 SASEGT.